This T cell receptor (beta chain) derives from a study of response to subunit inactivated influenza vaccine. Whole-study findings and limits: Authors suggested seasonal influenza vaccinations each recruit few new T cells.

CDR1 is SQVTM, CDR2 ANQGSEA, per germline. The CDR3 has 14 residues. The V gene end was trimmed by 6 bases and the J gene end by 3 bases; junction bases not matched to a gene: 7. From the RT-PCR reads, TCRdb called clonotypes with MiXCR, one entry per CDR3 protein. The sample consists of about 830,000 distinct CDR3 sequences, roughly 18% of them appearing once. Concerning this clonotype itself: The antigen remains undetermined.

The rearrangement uses TRBV29-1 and TRBJ1-2, with 10 nucleotides matching TRBD1. Sequencing used PBMCs from blood, obtained more than 4 days after vaccination. The source is a man in his forties or fifties who received an inactivated influenza vaccine. CDR3 DNA: TGCAGCGTGGCAACGACAGGGGGCCACTATGGCTACACCTTC. It specifies CSVATTGGHYGYTF.